This T cell receptor (beta chain) was captured by sequencing in a study of blood T cell repertoires in COVID-19. Study-wide context: Samples taken during acute and convalescent COVID-19 were collected in the United States, Italy and Spain. Sources were T cells, B-cell-depleted T cells, or PBMCs; the material itself was cDNA or gDNA.

From germline, CDR1 is SGHDT and CDR2 YYEEEE. V was shortened by 2 bases and J by 0 bases, with 14 bases between the two germline ends. The CDR3 loop spans 16 amino acids. Study processing details: The assay estimated nucleated cells by amplifying reference gene primers. The protocol was immunoSEQ multiplex PCR, while the TCRdb copy is restricted to in-frame clones and leaves out a portion. V, J and clone size are taken as reported in that table, and D and trimming were inferred from the DNA itself. The sample lists over 600,000 clones, about nine tenths seen once, with approximately 0.25% in the top ten.

The chain uses TRBV5-6 and TRBJ1-1; tentative D call: TRBD1 (5 bases). The receptor was derived from a woman between 18 and 30 years old with acute or convalescent COVID-19. Sequenced: peripheral blood. In DNA form, the CDR3 reads TGTGCCAGCAGCTTCGGTTGGGGGGTTCTGAACACTGAAGCTTTCTTT. It translates to CASSFGWGVLNTEAFF.